This TCR beta chain was captured by sequencing in a study of cytotoxic CD8 clonotypes in ibrutinib-treated CLL. Study results and limitations: Whereas clonality rose at ibrutinib response, it declined toward baseline at progression.

Profiling relied on immunoSEQ multiplex PCR, and the TCRdb table lists in-frame clones only, not all of them. Here the sample spans 110,000 to 150,000 clones, approximately 80% being singletons. V lost 3 bases, J lost 7 bases, and 13 bases lay in between. In germline, CDR1 is KGHSH, CDR2 LQKENI. This CDR3 region has 14 residues. A remark on this clone: Antigen unknown.

The source material was PBMCs, sampled after 24 months of ibrutinib treatment. The TCR originated in a human donor with chronic lymphocytic leukemia. The rearrangement joins TRBV18 to TRBJ2-1; a weak D match, TRBD2 (5 bases). In nucleotides, the CDR3 is TGTGCCAGCTCACCGGACGCCCGGGGTAATGAGCAGTTCTTC. Its translation is CASSPDARGNEQFF.